This entry describes one TCR beta chain. Antigen: not known. Sequenced by immunoSEQ multiplex PCR; TCRdb stores in-frame clones only, minus some. The table includes 300,000 to 400,000 clones, approximately 85% detected once. The data stem from a study of cytomegalovirus exposure and HLA in healthy donors. Study-level results: The investigators catalogued 150 or so TCR beta chains as cytomegalovirus-associated.

V lost 4 bases, J lost 7 bases, and 6 bases stayed unmatched. The CDR3 is 14 residues long. Source material: PBMCs. The TCR was taken from a man younger than 45 in good health and CMV-seronegative. The rearrangement links TRBV5-3 to TRBJ1-5, with 9 bases matching TRBD1. TRBV5-3 is assigned to the ORF class and has an uncertain function. For the CDR3, the DNA is TGTGCCAGAAGCCGGGACAGGGTAGGACAGCCCCAGCATTTT. Amino acids: CARSRDRVGQPQHF.